This T cell receptor (beta chain) appears in the sequencing data of a study of cytomegalovirus exposure and HLA in healthy donors. PCR involved 60 Vbeta and 13 Jbeta primers. Sequencing was performed with immunoSEQ multiplex PCR; in TCRdb, only in-frame clones are kept and a portion is missing. The profile shows roughly 100,000 clones, approximately 80% of them singletons. There are a few counts of this clone. Its antigen is not known. Study-wide results and limits: The authors assumed roughly uniform sequencing depth across donors for presence/absence analyses. Evidence from a later analysis indicated that most CMV-associated TCR beta chains looked HLA-restricted. DRB1 showed the most TCR associations and HLA-C the fewest in a later analysis, as rates varied by HLA locus.

V was clipped by 4 bases and J by 0 bases, with 13 bases between them. The CDR3 spans 16 residues. CDR1 and CDR2 from the germline V gene are LGHNA and YNFKEQ. V gene TRBV4-2 combines with J gene TRBJ1-5; the D gene is possibly TRBD1 (5 bases). Specimen: PBMCs. The clonotype comes from a male donor in good health and CMV-seronegative. The DNA for the CDR3 is TGTGCCAGCAGCCCCAGGGCGGACTATAGCAATCAGCCCCAGCATTTT. This translates into CASSPRADYSNQPQHF.